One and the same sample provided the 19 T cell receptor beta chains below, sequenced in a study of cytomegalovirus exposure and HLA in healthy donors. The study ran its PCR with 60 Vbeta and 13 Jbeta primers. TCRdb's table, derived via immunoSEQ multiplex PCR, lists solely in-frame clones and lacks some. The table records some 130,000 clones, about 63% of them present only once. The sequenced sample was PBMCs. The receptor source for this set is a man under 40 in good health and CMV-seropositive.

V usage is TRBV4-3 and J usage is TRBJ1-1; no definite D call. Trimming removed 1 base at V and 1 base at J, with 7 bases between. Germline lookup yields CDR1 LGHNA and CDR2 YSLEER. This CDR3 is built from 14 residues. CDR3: CASSQVGRNTEAFF. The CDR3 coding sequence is TGCGCCAGCAGCCAAGTGGGCCGGAACACTGAAGCTTTCTTT.

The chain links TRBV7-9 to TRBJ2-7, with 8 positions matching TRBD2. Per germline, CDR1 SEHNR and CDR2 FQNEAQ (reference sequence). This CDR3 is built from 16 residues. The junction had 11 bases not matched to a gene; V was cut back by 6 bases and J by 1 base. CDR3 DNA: TGTGCCAGCAGTCCGCGTCTAGCGGGTCTATCCTACGAGCAGTACTTC. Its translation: CASSPRLAGLSYEQYF.

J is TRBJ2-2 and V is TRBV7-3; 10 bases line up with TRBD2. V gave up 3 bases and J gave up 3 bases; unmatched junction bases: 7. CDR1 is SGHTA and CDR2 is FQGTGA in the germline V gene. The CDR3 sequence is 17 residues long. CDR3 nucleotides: TGTGCCAGCAGCTTCAGTGGAGCGGGAGGGGACACCGGGGAGCTGTTTTTT. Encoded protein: CASSFSGAGGDTGELFF.

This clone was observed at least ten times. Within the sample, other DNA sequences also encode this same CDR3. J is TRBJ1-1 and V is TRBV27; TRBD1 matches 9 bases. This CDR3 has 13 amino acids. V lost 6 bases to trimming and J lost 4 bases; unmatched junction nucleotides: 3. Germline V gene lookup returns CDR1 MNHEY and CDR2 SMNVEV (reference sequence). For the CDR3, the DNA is TGTGCCAGCAGCCACAGGGGGCCCACTGAAGCTTTCTTT. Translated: CASSHRGPTEAFF.

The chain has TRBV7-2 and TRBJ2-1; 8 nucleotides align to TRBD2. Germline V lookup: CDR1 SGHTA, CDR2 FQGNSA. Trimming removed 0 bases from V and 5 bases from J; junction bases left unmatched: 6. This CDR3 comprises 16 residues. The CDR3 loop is CASSLAQTSENNEQFF. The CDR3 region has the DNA TGTGCCAGCAGCTTAGCGCAGACTAGCGAAAACAATGAGCAGTTCTTC.

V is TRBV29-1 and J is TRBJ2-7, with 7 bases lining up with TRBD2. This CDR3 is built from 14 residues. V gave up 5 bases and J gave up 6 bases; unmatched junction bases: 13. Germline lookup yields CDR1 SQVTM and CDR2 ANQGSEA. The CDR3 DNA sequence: TGCAGCGTTAGATGGGGGGGATCCCCCCGCGAGCAGTACTTC. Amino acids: CSVRWGGSPREQYF.

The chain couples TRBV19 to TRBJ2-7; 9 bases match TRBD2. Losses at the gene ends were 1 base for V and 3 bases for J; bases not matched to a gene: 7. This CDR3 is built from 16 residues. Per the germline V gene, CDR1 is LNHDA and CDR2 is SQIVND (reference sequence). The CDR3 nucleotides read TGTGCCAGTAGTATAGTTAGGGCTAGCGGGAACTACGAGCAGTACTTC. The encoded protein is CASSIVRASGNYEQYF.

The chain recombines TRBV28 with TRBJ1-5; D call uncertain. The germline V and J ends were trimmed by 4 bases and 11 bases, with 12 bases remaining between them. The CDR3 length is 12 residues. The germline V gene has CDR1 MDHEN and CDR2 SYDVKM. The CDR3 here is CASSSITVAQHF. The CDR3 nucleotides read TGTGCCAGCAGTTCAATAACAGTGGCCCAGCATTTT.

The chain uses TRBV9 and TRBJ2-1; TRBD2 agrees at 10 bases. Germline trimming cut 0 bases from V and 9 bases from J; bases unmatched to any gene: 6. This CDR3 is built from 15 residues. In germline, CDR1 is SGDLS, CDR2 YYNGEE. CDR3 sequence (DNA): TGTGCCAGCAGCGTAGCGACTAGCGGGTGGGGTGAGCAGTTCTTC. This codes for CASSVATSGWGEQFF.

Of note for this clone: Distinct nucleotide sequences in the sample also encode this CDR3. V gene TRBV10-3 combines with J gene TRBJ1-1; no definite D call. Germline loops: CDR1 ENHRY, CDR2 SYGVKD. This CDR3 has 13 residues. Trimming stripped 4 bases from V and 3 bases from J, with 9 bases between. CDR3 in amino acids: CAISGSGDTEAFF. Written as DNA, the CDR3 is TGTGCCATCAGTGGAAGCGGGGACACTGAAGCTTTCTTT.

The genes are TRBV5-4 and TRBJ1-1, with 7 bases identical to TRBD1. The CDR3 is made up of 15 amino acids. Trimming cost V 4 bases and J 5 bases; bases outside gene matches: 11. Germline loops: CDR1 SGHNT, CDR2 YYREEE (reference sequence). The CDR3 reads CASSNPRGVWTEAFF. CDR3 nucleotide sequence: TGTGCCAGCAGCAATCCCAGGGGGGTTTGGACTGAAGCTTTCTTT.

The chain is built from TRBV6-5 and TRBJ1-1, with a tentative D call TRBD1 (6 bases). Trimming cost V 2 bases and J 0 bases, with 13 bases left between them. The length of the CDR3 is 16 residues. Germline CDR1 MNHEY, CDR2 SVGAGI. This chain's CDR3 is CASSYRWGQLNTEAFF. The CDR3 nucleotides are TGTGCCAGCAGTTACCGGTGGGGGCAACTGAACACTGAAGCTTTCTTT.

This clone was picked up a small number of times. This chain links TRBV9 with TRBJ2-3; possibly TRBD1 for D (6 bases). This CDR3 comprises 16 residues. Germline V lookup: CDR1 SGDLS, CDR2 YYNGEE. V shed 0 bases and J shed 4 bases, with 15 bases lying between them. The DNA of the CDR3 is TGTGCCAGCAGCGTAGGCCCCCAGGGGCTTTCAGATACGCAGTATTTT. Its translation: CASSVGPQGLSDTQYF.

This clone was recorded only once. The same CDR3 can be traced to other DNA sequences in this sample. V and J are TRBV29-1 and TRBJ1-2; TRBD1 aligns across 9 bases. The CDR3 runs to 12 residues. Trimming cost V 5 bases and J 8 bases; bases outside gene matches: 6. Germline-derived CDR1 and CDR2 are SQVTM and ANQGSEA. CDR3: CSVTRTGEGYTF. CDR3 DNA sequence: TGCAGCGTTACCCGGACAGGGGAGGGCTACACCTTC.

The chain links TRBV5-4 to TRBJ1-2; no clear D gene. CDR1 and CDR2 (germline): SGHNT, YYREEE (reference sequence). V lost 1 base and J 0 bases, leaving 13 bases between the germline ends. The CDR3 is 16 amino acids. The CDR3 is CASSLPRYASNYGYTF. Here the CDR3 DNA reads TGTGCCAGCAGCTTGCCAAGATACGCGTCTAACTATGGCTACACCTTC.

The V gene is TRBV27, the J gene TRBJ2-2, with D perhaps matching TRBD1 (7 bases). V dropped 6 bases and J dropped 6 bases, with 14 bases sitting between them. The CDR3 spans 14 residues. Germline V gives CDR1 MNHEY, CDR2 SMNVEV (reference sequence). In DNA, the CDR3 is TGTGCCAGCAGAGGAGGGGGCAAGGCCGGGGAGCTGTTTTTT. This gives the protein CASRGGGKAGELFF.

As DNA, the CDR3 is TGTGCCAGCAGTAGCGGACAGGGATCGAATGGAGCTTTCTTT. Translating it yields CASSSGQGSNGAFF. The chain is built from TRBV28 and TRBJ1-1; the match to TRBD1 covers 8 bases. Germline V gene data show CDR1 as MDHEN and CDR2 as SYDVKM. The trim removed 5 bases at V and 10 bases at J, leaving 12 bases unmatched. The CDR3 is 14 residues long.

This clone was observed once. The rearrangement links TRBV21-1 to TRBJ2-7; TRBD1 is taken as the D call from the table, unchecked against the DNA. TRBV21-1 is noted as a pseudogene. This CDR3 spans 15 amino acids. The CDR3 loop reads CASICLPGQGTEQYF. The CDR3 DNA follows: TGTGCCAGCATTTGCCTTCCGGGACAGGGAACCGAGCAGTACTTC.

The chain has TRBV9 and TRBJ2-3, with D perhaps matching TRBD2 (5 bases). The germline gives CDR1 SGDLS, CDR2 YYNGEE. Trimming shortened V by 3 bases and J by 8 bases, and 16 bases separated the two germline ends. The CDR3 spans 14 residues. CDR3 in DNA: TGTGCCAGCAGCGCGTCTATAACCGAGGGTACGCAGTATTTT. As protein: CASSASITEGTQYF.